What follows describes a single T cell receptor beta chain. Trimming took 4 bases from V and 4 from J; bases not matched to a gene: 4. In germline, CDR1 is LNHDA, CDR2 SQIVND (reference sequence). This CDR3 is 15 amino acids long. This sample was included in a study of blood T cell repertoires in COVID-19. Study-level information: Samples came from the United States, Italy and Spain, spanning acute and convalescent COVID-19. T cells, B-cell-depleted T cells, or PBMCs provided the cDNA or gDNA that served as material.

In the original processing: Using reference gene primer amplification, nucleated cell counts were estimated. Generated by immunoSEQ multiplex PCR, the TCRdb table keeps only in-frame clones and is missing some. The V and J calls and clone size are taken from that table; D and trimming were inferred from the DNA. The sample yields a few hundred thousand clones, approximately 89% seen once. This sequence was found in a woman aged 40 to 49 who had recovered from COVID-19. The chain combines TRBV19 with TRBJ2-1; TRBD2 agrees at 10 bases. Sequenced input: peripheral blood. The CDR3 is CASSTGLAAYNEQFF. DNA of the CDR3: TGTGCCAGTAGTACCGGACTAGCGGCATACAATGAGCAGTTCTTC.